This entry lists 14 T cell receptor beta chains sequenced from one sample in a study of blood T cell repertoires in COVID-19. Produced via immunoSEQ multiplex PCR; TCRdb's table is partial and in-frame only. The sample carries about 320,000 clones, around 85% recorded once. The sample was peripheral blood. Source of these receptors: a human donor in a cohort sampled during active COVID-19.

The gene calls are TRBV5-5 and TRBJ1-2, with 8 positions matching TRBD1. Germline lookup yields CDR1 SGHKS and CDR2 YYEKEE (reference sequence). With V trimmed by 4 bases and J by 6 bases, 2 bases remained unmatched. The CDR3 totals 12 residues. CDR3 region: CASSQDRDGYTF. As DNA, the CDR3 is TGTGCCAGCAGCCAGGACAGGGATGGCTACACCTTC.

The gene calls are TRBV30 and TRBJ2-7; TRBD1 aligns across 10 bases. Germline loops: CDR1 GTSNPN, CDR2 SVGIG (reference sequence). The CDR3 covers 12 residues. The V segment lost 5 bases and the J segment 7 bases; nucleotides outside the gene matches: 5. For the CDR3, the DNA is TGTGCCTGGGGACAGGGGGGTTTGGAGCAGTACTTC. It encodes CAWGQGGLEQYF.

This chain connects TRBV12-3 or TRBV12-4 to TRBJ2-3; no definite D call. The CDR3 spans 13 residues. The V end lost 5 bases, the J end lost 1 base, and 7 bases lay between the germline ends. The DNA of the CDR3 is TGTGCCAGCAGTCAGTCAGGCACAGATACGCAGTATTTT. It yields the protein CASSQSGTDTQYF.

The V and J genes are TRBV7-9 and TRBJ1-1; D might be TRBD1 (5 bases). Germline V lookup: CDR1 SEHNR, CDR2 FQNEAQ (reference sequence). V was shortened by 4 bases and J by 2 bases, with 8 bases between the two germline ends. The length of the CDR3 is 13 residues. The DNA for the CDR3 is TGTGCCAGCAGCTGGGGGGGTAACACTGAAGCTTTCTTT. Residues: CASSWGGNTEAFF.

The chain has TRBV6-5 and TRBJ1-5; D gene uncertain. The V and J ends lost 6 bases and 0 bases respectively, with 12 bases between them. Germline lookup yields CDR1 MNHEY and CDR2 SVGAGI. CDR3 length: 15 residues. The CDR3: CASSRIQYSNQPQHF. As DNA, the CDR3 is TGTGCCAGCAGCCGCATACAGTATAGCAATCAGCCCCAGCATTTT.

This clone was observed a handful of times. The chain combines TRBV2 with TRBJ2-7; TRBD1 aligns across 8 bases. The CDR3 length is 15 residues. Germline V gene sequence: CDR1 SNHLY, CDR2 FYNNEI. The trim removed 7 bases at V and 4 bases at J, leaving 12 bases unmatched. For the CDR3, the DNA is TGTGCCAGCATGGACCTTCGGACAGGGATTTACGAGCAGTACTTC. It codes for CASMDLRTGIYEQYF.

The chain joins TRBV5-1 to TRBJ1-1; D is unclear. The germline CDR1 and CDR2 sequences are SGHRS and YFSETQ. Between the trimmed V and J ends, which lost 0 bases and 5 bases, there was a span of 11 bases. CDR3 length: 14 amino acids. In DNA form, the CDR3 reads TGCGCCAGCAGCTTGGACCAGGTTAGTACTGAAGCTTTCTTT. Its translation: CASSLDQVSTEAFF. Variable domain in full (rest from reference TRBV5-1 and TRBJ1-1): KAGVTQTPRYLIKTRGQQVTLSCSPISGHRSVSWYQQTPGQGLQFLFEYFSETQRNKGNFPGRFSGRQFSNSRSEMNVSTLELGDSALYLCASSLDQVSTEAFFGQGTRLTVV.

J is TRBJ1-1 and V is TRBV7-9; no clear D. This CDR3 region has 12 residues. Trimming cost V 4 bases and J 8 bases, with 11 bases left between them. Germline CDR1 SEHNR, CDR2 FQNEAQ (reference sequence). The CDR3 nucleotides are TGTGCCAGCAGCTCCGACACCGGAGAAGCTTTCTTT. Protein sequence: CASSSDTGEAFF. Full variable domain (remainder filled in from reference TRBV7-9 and TRBJ1-1): DTGVSQNPRHKITKRGQNVTFRCDPISEHNRLYWYRQTLGQGPEFLTYFQNEAQLEKSRLLSDRFSAERPKGSFSTLEIQRTEQGDSAMYLCASSSDTGEAFFGQGTRLTVV.

This chain connects TRBV6-2 or TRBV6-3 to TRBJ1-2, with no clear D. This CDR3 region has 14 residues. The V and J ends lost 2 bases and 8 bases respectively, with 15 bases between them. CDR1 MNHEY and CDR2 SVGEGT come from the germline V gene. The CDR3 loop is CASSYRTDLGGYTF. For the CDR3, the DNA is TGTGCCAGCAGTTACCGGACGGACTTAGGGGGCTACACCTTC.

The chain is built from TRBV12-2 and TRBJ2-5; the DNA was not used to check the table's D call, TRBD1. TRBV12-2 corresponds to a pseudogene. The CDR3 is 18 amino acids. The CDR3 nucleotides read TGTGCAAGTCGCTCCCAGGGGGTGCCGAAGTCAGGCGGAGAGACCCAGTACTTC. The encoded protein is CASRSQGVPKSGGETQYF.

This chain uses TRBV6-5 with TRBJ2-1; TRBD1 might be the D (5 bases). The CDR3 is 13 residues long. Germline V lookup: CDR1 MNHEY, CDR2 SVGAGI. V shed 8 bases and J shed 5 bases, with 13 bases lying between them. CDR3 amino acids: CASGLLGDNEQFF. In DNA form, the CDR3 reads TGTGCCAGCGGCCTATTAGGGGACAATGAGCAGTTCTTC.

This clone is a singleton in its sample. The chain carries TRBV29-1 and TRBJ1-1; D unclear. From germline, CDR1 is SQVTM and CDR2 ANQGSEA. This CDR3 has 15 residues. V lost 4 bases and J lost 0, with 15 bases in between. The CDR3 nucleotides are TGCAGCGTTGGACACTTACAGAACATGAACACTGAAGCTTTCTTT. Residues: CSVGHLQNMNTEAFF.

This chain links TRBV7-3 with TRBJ1-6; 8 nucleotides align to TRBD1. There are 14 residues in the CDR3. V shed 5 bases and J 7 bases; nucleotides not matched to a gene: 4. From germline, CDR1 is SGHTA and CDR2 FQGTGA. This chain's CDR3 is CASSPRTGNSPLHF. The CDR3 DNA sequence: TGTGCCAGCAGCCCTCGGACAGGGAATTCACCCCTCCACTTT.

This CDR3 reads CASSCRDYVIGNTIYF. CDR3 nucleotide sequence: TGTGCCAGCAGTTGCCGGGACTATGTTATCGGAAACACCATATATTTT. This chain connects TRBV6-5 to TRBJ1-3, with D possibly TRBD1 on 5 matching bases. Deletions cut 4 bases from V and 4 bases from J, with 17 bases between. This CDR3 has 16 amino acids. CDR1 and CDR2 (germline): MNHEY, SVGAGI.